The rows below give T cell receptor beta chains drawn from one sample of a study of blood T cell repertoires in COVID-19. Measured with immunoSEQ multiplex PCR; TCRdb has only the in-frame clones, and not every one. The table records roughly 90,000 clones, roughly 85% of them present only once. Sequenced input: peripheral blood. The receptors shown here come from a man older than 75 with acute or convalescent COVID-19. Both conserved end residues are part of each CDR3. The D gene is left open where the match is weak. The size field is filled for only some rows; it gives once, few, many or a size class.

NA TRBJ1-1 few TRBV6-1 CASSERGVNTEAFF TGTGCCAGCAGTGAGCGCGGAGTGAACACTGAAGCTTTCTTT
TRBD2 TRBJ2-2 NA TRBV19 CASSILGTSYGNTGELFF TGTGCCAGTAGTATCCTAGGGACTAGCTATGGGAACACCGGGGAGCTGTTTTTT
NA TRBJ1-4 NA TRBV11-2 CASSLGGGPDEKLFF TGTGCCAGCAGCTTAGGCGGGGGGCCGGATGAAAAACTGTTTTTT
TRBD2 TRBJ2-7 few TRBV28 CASSSSGIVYEQYF TGTGCCAGCAGTTCTAGCGGGATAGTCTACGAGCAGTACTTC
TRBD1 TRBJ1-2 NA TRBV6-4 CASSRTGGLYGYTF TGTGCCAGCAGTAGAACAGGGGGCCTCTATGGCTACACCTTC
NA TRBJ2-3 NA TRBV29-1 CSVVASLADTQYF TGCAGCGTTGTGGCTAGTTTGGCAGATACGCAGTATTTT
TRBD1 TRBJ1-1 NA TRBV30 CAWSGGQDTEAFF TGTGCCTGGAGTGGGGGACAGGACACTGAAGCTTTCTTT
TRBD2 TRBJ2-1 NA TRBV2 CAGAGGRSYNEQFF TGTGCCGGAGCGGGAGGGCGCTCCTACAATGAGCAGTTCTTC
TRBD1 TRBJ1-1 once TRBV27 CASSTIAGGTTEAFF TGTGCCAGCAGTACAATCGCAGGGGGCACGACTGAAGCTTTCTTT
TRBD2 TRBJ2-2 NA TRBV28 CASNPLAGHTGELFF TGTGCCAGCAACCCCCTAGCGGGACATACCGGGGAGCTGTTTTTT
TRBD1 TRBJ1-2 NA TRBV7-8 CASSLETGNYGYTF TGTGCCAGCAGCTTAGAGACAGGGAACTATGGCTACACCTTC
NA TRBJ1-1 NA TRBV19 CASITRGVYTEAFF TGTGCCAGTATAACCAGGGGAGTATACACTGAAGCTTTCTTT
NA TRBJ1-1 NA TRBV6-5 CASSSRAEAFF TGTGCCAGCAGTTCCCGTGCTGAAGCTTTCTTT
NA TRBJ1-1 NA TRBV28 CASSLSLKNTEAFF TGTGCCAGCAGTTTAAGCCTCAAGAACACTGAAGCTTTCTTT
TRBD2 TRBJ2-5 NA TRBV5-4 CASSLTSGMETQYF TGTGCCAGCAGCTTGACTAGCGGGATGGAGACCCAGTACTTC
TRBD1 TRBJ1-2 once TRBV9 CASSGLGQGVSYTF TGTGCCAGCAGCGGCTTGGGACAGGGTGTGAGCTACACCTTC
TRBD1 TRBJ2-7 NA TRBV3-1/TRBV3-2 CASSQAGTGAGEQYF TGTGCCAGCAGCCAAGCCGGGACAGGGGCAGGAGAGCAGTACTTC
TRBD2 TRBJ2-7 NA TRBV5-1 CASSLGAGSSGEQYF TGCGCCAGCAGCTTGGGGGCAGGGTCTAGCGGCGAGCAGTACTTC
TRBD2 TRBJ2-5 NA TRBV3-1/TRBV3-2 CASGGGLAGETQYF TGTGCCAGCGGGGGGGGACTAGCGGGAGAGACCCAGTACTTC
TRBD2 TRBJ2-5 NA TRBV27 CASSLFGSGQETQYF TGTGCCAGCAGTTTATTTGGTAGCGGGCAAGAGACCCAGTACTTC
TRBD2 TRBJ2-3 NA TRBV5-1 CASSLGLAGGPTDTQYF TGCGCCAGCAGCCTAGGACTAGCGGGAGGTCCCACAGATACGCAGTATTTT
NA TRBJ2-1 NA TRBV7-3 CASSLTRGTGEQFF TGTGCCAGCAGCTTAACACGGGGGACGGGTGAGCAGTTCTTC
TRBD1 TRBJ1-6 NA TRBV2 CASSEGGGTGAYSPLHF TGTGCCAGCAGTGAAGGGGGAGGGACAGGGGCCTATTCACCCCTCCACTTT
NA TRBJ1-1 NA TRBV2 CASSPRIENTEAFF TGTGCCAGCAGCCCCAGGATAGAGAACACTGAAGCTTTCTTT
TRBD1 TRBJ1-6 NA TRBV19 CASSPTGRSEDSPLHF TGTGCCAGTAGTCCGACAGGGCGGTCCGAGGATTCACCCCTCCACTTT
NA TRBJ2-6 once TRBV5-1 CASSLAGGANVLTF TGCGCCAGCAGCTTGGCAGGCGGGGCCAACGTCCTGACTTTC